This entry lists 17 T cell receptor beta chains sequenced from one sample in a study of metastatic and nonmetastatic thyroid tumors. Through MiXCR, TCRdb re-clonotyped the PCR reads. Of 25,000 or so clones listed, roughly 15% were seen once; the top ten hold 3.5% to 4.5%. Patients underwent thyroid surgery, and none had received any treatment before it. Sequenced sample: blood. Receptors originate from a female donor with papillary thyroid cancer or a benign thyroid nodule (not recorded which). Some clones in this sample may be carry-over from other donors' samples.

This clone was seen at least ten times. The genes are TRBV7-9 and TRBJ1-5, with D possibly TRBD1 on 5 matching bases. In germline, CDR1 is SEHNR, CDR2 FQNEAQ (reference sequence). This CDR3 has 16 amino acids. Between the trimmed V and J ends, which lost 1 base and 4 bases, there was a span of 14 bases. This CDR3 is CASSLGGREGNQPQHF. CDR3 nucleotides: TGTGCCAGCAGCTTAGGGGGACGTGAGGGGAATCAGCCCCAGCATTTT.

Only a few counts were recorded for this clone. A read error may account for a junction end that differs from germline. This chain links TRBV24-1 with TRBJ2-3; tentative D call: TRBD1 (6 bases). CDR3 length: 16 residues. CDR1 and CDR2 (germline): KGHDR, SFDVKD. The chain's CDR3 is CATSVGAWGLTDTQYF. Here the CDR3 DNA reads TGCGCCACCAGTGTAGGTGCATGGGGGCTGACAGATACGCAGTATTTT.

This clone was picked up many times. J is TRBJ1-2 and V is TRBV6-4; possibly TRBD1 for D (5 bases). This CDR3 has 14 residues. The V end lost 6 bases, the J end lost 2 bases, and 13 bases lay between the germline ends. Germline CDR1 reads MRHNA; CDR2 reads SNTAGT. The CDR3, as DNA: TGTGCCAGCAGGCCGGGGCCGAGCAACTATGGCTACACCTTC. The encoded protein is CASRPGPSNYGYTF.

This clone has a handful of counts. Germline is not matched at one junction end, which may reflect a read error. The V gene is TRBV6-1, the J gene TRBJ2-7; 7 bases match TRBD1. The CDR3 loop spans 14 amino acids. Germline V gene data show CDR1 as MNHNS and CDR2 as SASEGT. CDR3 in amino acids: CASSAGTVRYDQYF. The CDR3 DNA is TGTGCCAGCAGTGCCGGGACAGTGCGGTACGATCAGTACTTC.

Points on this clone: This may be a read error, as it is one base from a much larger clone. This chain joins TRBV6-5 and TRBJ2-3; TRBD2 might be the D (5 bases). Between the trimmed V and J ends, which lost 5 bases and 0 bases, there was a span of 12 bases. The CDR3 runs to 15 residues. Germline CDR1 MNHEY, CDR2 SVGAGI. DNA for the CDR3: TGTGCCAGCAGTGACTATGGCAGGAGCACAGATACGCAGTATTTT. It translates to CASSDYGRSTDTQYF.

In this sample, this clone turned up many times. Different DNA sequences within this sample yield the same CDR3. This CDR3 is CASSLGSPLHF. In DNA, the CDR3 is TGTGCCAGCAGTTTAGGATCACCCCTCCACTTT. This chain uses TRBV28 with TRBJ1-6; no firm D call. The CDR3 loop spans 11 amino acids. Trimming took 2 bases from V and 10 from J, leaving 3 bases between them. Germline V gives CDR1 MDHEN, CDR2 SYDVKM.

In its sample, this clone was seen many times. This rearrangement joins TRBV6-1 to TRBJ1-1; D remains unclear. Trimming stripped 6 bases from V and 1 base from J, with 9 bases between. Germline CDR1 reads MNHNS; CDR2 reads SASEGT. This CDR3 has 13 residues. For the CDR3, the DNA is TGTGCCAGCAGAATCAGGAGGAACACTGAAGCTTTCTTT. Amino acid sequence: CASRIRRNTEAFF.

This clone qualifies as medium-sized. V usage is TRBV24-1 and J usage is TRBJ2-7, with TRBD1 identical over 7 bases. Germline CDR1 and CDR2: KGHDR and SFDVKD. Trimming at V came to 4 bases and at J to 1 base, leaving 9 bases not matched to a gene. The CDR3 consists of 16 residues. The DNA of the CDR3 is TGTGCCACCAGTGACTCGGGACAGTCCCTTTCCTACGAGCAGTACTTC. Amino acids: CATSDSGQSLSYEQYF.

This chain joins TRBV6-2 or TRBV6-3 and TRBJ2-3, with 7 bases lining up with TRBD2. V shed 10 bases and J 3 bases; nucleotides not matched to a gene: 10. CDR1 is MNHEY, CDR2 SVGEGT, per germline. This CDR3 contains 14 residues. The CDR3 nucleotides are TGTGCCATCGGGACTATCGCTCCGACAGATACGCAGTATTTT. This encodes CAIGTIAPTDTQYF.

Ten or more counts support this clone. This sequence joins TRBV20-1 and TRBJ2-1; D is possibly TRBD1 (6 bases). V was cut by 4 bases and J by 5 bases, with 15 bases left in between. The CDR3 contains 14 residues. Germline V gene data show CDR1 as DFQATT and CDR2 as SNEGSKA (reference sequence). The CDR3 sequence: CSANRQAVDNEQFF. The CDR3 bases are TGCAGTGCTAATCGACAGGCGGTGGACAATGAGCAGTTCTTC.

This clone has at least ten counts. J is TRBJ1-4 and V is TRBV6-1; weak D call: TRBD1 (6 bases). Trimming left V 5 bases short and J 7 bases short, with 14 bases between. CDR1 is MNHNS and CDR2 is SASEGT in the germline V gene. This CDR3 comprises 14 residues. The CDR3 reads CASSPDRTAEKLFF. The CDR3 coding sequence is TGTGCCAGCAGTCCGGACAGAACTGCTGAAAAACTGTTTTTT.

The sample holds a few counts of this clone. The chain recombines TRBV6-4 with TRBJ2-2; no definite D call. The V gene lost 4 bases and the J gene lost 6 bases, with 15 bases spanning the gap. Germline V gene lookup returns CDR1 MRHNA and CDR2 SNTAGT. The CDR3 totals 15 residues. CDR3 sequence (DNA): TGTGCCAGCAGTGGCCAGCCCCTTAGTGCCGGGGAGCTGTTTTTT. Translated: CASSGQPLSAGELFF.

Ten or more counts support this clone. V usage is TRBV15 and J usage is TRBJ1-5; D remains unclear. The germline gives CDR1 LNHNV, CDR2 YYDKDF (reference sequence). The CDR3 covers 14 residues. Trimming pared 3 bases from V and 3 bases from J, leaving 9 bases between. The CDR3 DNA sequence: TGTGCCACCAGCAGTAGACACCTCAATCAGCCCCAGCATTTT. This encodes CATSSRHLNQPQHF. Looking up the rest from reference TRBV15 and TRBJ1-5 gives the full variable domain: DAMVIQNPRYQVTQFGKPVTLSCSQTLNHNVMYWYQQKSSQAPKLLFHYYDKDFNNEADTPDNFQSRRPNTSFCFLDIRSPGLGDTAMYLCATSSRHLNQPQHFGDGTRLSIL.

This clone was seen only a few times. The gene calls are TRBV27 and TRBJ1-6; the D is unclear. The CDR3 is made up of 14 amino acids. Trimming pared 7 bases from V and 8 bases from J, leaving 15 bases between. The germline CDR1 and CDR2 sequences are MNHEY and SMNVEV (reference sequence). This chain's CDR3 is CASNEGDRDSPLHF. The CDR3 DNA sequence: TGTGCCAGCAATGAAGGAGACCGGGATTCACCCCTCCACTTT.

The rearrangement joins TRBV20-1 to TRBJ1-5, with D perhaps matching TRBD1 (5 bases). Trimming took off 3 bases at V and 3 bases at J, with 12 bases between the two ends. Germline V CDR1 and CDR2: DFQATT, SNEGSKA (reference sequence). There are 14 residues in the CDR3. CDR3 coding DNA: TGCAGTGCTAGCTTGGGACGGTACAATCAGCCCCAGCATTTT. Translating it yields CSASLGRYNQPQHF.

As to this clone: The CDR3 does not close with the conserved phenylalanine or tryptophan, likely indicating a read error. The genes are TRBV18 and TRBJ1-2, with a possible D match to TRBD1 (5 bases). This CDR3 has 14 amino acids. V shed 5 bases and J shed 4 bases, with 14 bases lying between them. CDR1 is KGHSH and CDR2 is LQKENI in the germline V gene. The CDR3, as DNA: TGTGCCAGCTCATCTTTGACAGTTGGCTATGGCTACACCGTC. As protein: CASSSLTVGYGYTV.

At least ten counts were recorded for this clone. V gene TRBV24-1 combines with J gene TRBJ2-3; 8 positions match TRBD2. Looked up from germline, CDR1 is KGHDR and CDR2 is SFDVKD. There are 14 residues in the CDR3. V dropped 6 bases and J dropped 3; count of bases not matched to a gene: 4. The CDR3 loop is CATSRREETDTQYF. CDR3 DNA: TGTGCCACCAGTAGGCGGGAGGAGACAGATACGCAGTATTTT.